Listed here are 19 T cell receptor beta chains from one sample, sequenced in a study of monozygotic twins with inflammatory bowel disease. For each CDR3 protein, TCRdb gives one entry from its re-call of the 5' RACE reads, without DNA. This table holds more than 110,000 distinct CDR3 sequences. Source material: blood. The receptors derive from a human donor with ulcerative colitis or Crohn's disease, or a healthy co-twin of an affected twin (not recorded which).

The chain links TRBV15 to TRBJ2-7. Germline V gene lookup returns CDR1 LNHNV and CDR2 YYDKDF (reference sequence). The CDR3 runs 13 residues. The CDR3: CATRERSSYEQYF.

The chain has TRBV5-1 and TRBJ2-7; the D gene TCRdb calls, TRBD1, cannot be checked with no DNA. The CDR3 runs 15 residues. CDR1 is SGHRS and CDR2 is YFSETQ in the germline V gene. The CDR3 sequence is CASSGRDRPSYEQYF.

The chain is built from TRBV7-9 and TRBJ1-4; TCRdb reports TRBD1, a call that lacks DNA to check it against. In germline, CDR1 is SEHNR, CDR2 FQNEAQ (reference sequence). CDR3 length equals 15 residues. Here the CDR3 reads CASSLWARGSEKLFF.

This chain links TRBV4-2 with TRBJ2-3; the TRBD2 assignment by TCRdb is unverifiable without DNA. This CDR3 has 13 residues. Germline V gene lookup returns CDR1 LGHNA and CDR2 YNFKEQ. CDR3 amino acids: CASSPRTIDTQYF.

V usage is TRBV30 and J usage is TRBJ1-2. Germline V gene lookup returns CDR1 GTSNPN and CDR2 SVGIG (reference sequence). The CDR3 is 11 residues long. CDR3 amino acids: CAWSPPPIHTF.

This chain joins TRBV6-5 and TRBJ1-2; absent DNA, TCRdb's TRBD1 call cannot be checked. The CDR3 extends over 15 amino acids. Germline assignment: CDR1 MNHEY and CDR2 SVGAGI. The chain's CDR3 is CASSYSRGSGTGYTF.

The chain uses TRBV27 and TRBJ2-1; TCRdb selects TRBD2, and the lack of DNA leaves this call unchecked. The germline gives CDR1 MNHEY, CDR2 SMNVEV (reference sequence). The CDR3 has 15 residues. The CDR3 is CASSLGASGHNEQFF.

CDR3 protein: CASSSDWSYEQYF. The rearrangement joins TRBV7-9 to TRBJ2-7. Germline CDR1 is SEHNR and CDR2 is FQNEAQ (reference sequence). The CDR3 has 13 amino acids.

V usage is TRBV6-1 and J usage is TRBJ1-6. Germline CDR1 and CDR2: MNHNS and SASEGT. This CDR3 contains 14 residues. The CDR3 sequence is CASRAGPWNSPLHF.

This chain connects TRBV5-5 to TRBJ2-1. Germline V gene lookup returns CDR1 SGHKS and CDR2 YYEKEE (reference sequence). The CDR3 runs to 13 residues. This chain's CDR3 is CASSPQRNHEQFF.

The chain has TRBV7-2 and TRBJ1-3; TCRdb proposes TRBD1, but this gene call is untestable without DNA. The CDR3 sequence is 17 residues long. Germline values: CDR1 SGHTA, CDR2 FQGNSA. CDR3 sequence: CASSLLTVISSGNTIYF.

The V call is TRBV5-1, the J call TRBJ2-7; TCRdb designates TRBD2, a call that cannot be tested without DNA. The CDR3 has 15 amino acids. The germline V gene has CDR1 SGHRS and CDR2 YFSETQ. The CDR3 spells CASSSIGSKGYEQYF.

V usage is TRBV5-1 and J usage is TRBJ2-5; absent DNA, TCRdb's TRBD2 call cannot be checked. This CDR3 spans 15 amino acids. Germline CDR1 and CDR2: SGHRS and YFSETQ. The CDR3 region is CASSLGTSGEETQYF. Looking up the rest from reference TRBV5-1 and TRBJ2-5 gives the full variable domain: KAGVTQTPRYLIKTRGQQVTLSCSPISGHRSVSWYQQTPGQGLQFLFEYFSETQRNKGNFPGRFSGRQFSNSRSEMNVSTLELGDSALYLCASSLGTSGEETQYFGPGTRLLVL.

The gene calls are TRBV7-2 and TRBJ1-2. The CDR3 is made up of 16 amino acids. Germline lookup yields CDR1 SGHTA and CDR2 FQGNSA. CDR3 loop: CASSLRETKSGYGYTF.

The chain uses TRBV20-1 and TRBJ2-2; TCRdb proposes TRBD2, but this gene call is untestable without DNA. CDR3 size: 16 residues. CDR1 and CDR2 from the germline V gene are DFQATT and SNEGSKA (reference sequence). The CDR3 is CSARGLAGMNTGELFF.

This rearrangement joins TRBV14 to TRBJ2-2; TCRdb gives TRBD2 as the D gene, but with no DNA this cannot be confirmed. The germline gives CDR1 SGHDN, CDR2 FVKESK. CDR3 length: 14 residues. The CDR3 protein is CASSPTRNTGELFF.

This rearrangement joins TRBV20-1 to TRBJ2-2. The CDR3 is 13 residues long. CDR1 DFQATT and CDR2 SNEGSKA come from the germline V gene (reference sequence). CDR3 amino acids: CSARLSNTGELFF.

CDR3 region: CASSSGTGVYEQYF. This sequence joins TRBV6-5 and TRBJ2-7; checking the TCRdb D call of TRBD1 is not possible without DNA. The CDR3 has 14 residues. Germline CDR1 and CDR2: MNHEY and SVGAGI.

CDR3 in amino acids: CASKSPGTGSEQYF. The chain is built from TRBV12-3 or TRBV12-4 and TRBJ2-7; the TRBD1 assignment by TCRdb is unverifiable without DNA. This CDR3 is built from 14 residues.